This record concerns one TCR beta chain sequence. The germline CDR1 and CDR2 sequences are SGHRS and YFSETQ. CDR3 size: 13 residues. J lost 9 bases, V lost 5 bases, and 7 bases had no gene match. CDR3 regions were amplified by Arm-PCR using iRepertoire HTBI primers to build TCR beta libraries. Original processing methods: Taken together, the samples had 50 to 70 TRBV and approximately 13 TRBJ segments identified. In TCRdb, the multiplex PCR reads were re-called with MiXCR into one record per CDR3 protein. TCRdb, not the authors, supplied the V and J calls. The sample carries 440,000 or so distinct CDR3 sequences, 15% recorded once. The record originates from a study of regulatory T cells in long-lasting Graves disease. Regarding time point: newly diagnosed GD, antithyroid drugs for less than 3 months. The TCR library was prepared using RNA isolated from PBMCs. Staff took approximately 10 milliliters of peripheral blood and put it into EDTA tubes.

The same data also went into a second study, on T cells in Graves' hyperthyroidism and ophthalmopathy. From that report: The HTBI set primed first-round TCR CDR3 RT-PCR.

The source material was peripheral blood mononuclear cells (PBMCs), sampled at new diagnosis, from a patient treated with antithyroid drugs. This TCR came from a woman aged 25 to 39 with Graves disease. This rearrangement joins TRBV5-1 to TRBJ2-1; 8 positions match TRBD2. DNA of the CDR3: TGCGCCAGCAGTCGAGCGGGAGCGGGTGAGCAGTTCTTC. Encoded protein: CASSRAGAGEQFF.